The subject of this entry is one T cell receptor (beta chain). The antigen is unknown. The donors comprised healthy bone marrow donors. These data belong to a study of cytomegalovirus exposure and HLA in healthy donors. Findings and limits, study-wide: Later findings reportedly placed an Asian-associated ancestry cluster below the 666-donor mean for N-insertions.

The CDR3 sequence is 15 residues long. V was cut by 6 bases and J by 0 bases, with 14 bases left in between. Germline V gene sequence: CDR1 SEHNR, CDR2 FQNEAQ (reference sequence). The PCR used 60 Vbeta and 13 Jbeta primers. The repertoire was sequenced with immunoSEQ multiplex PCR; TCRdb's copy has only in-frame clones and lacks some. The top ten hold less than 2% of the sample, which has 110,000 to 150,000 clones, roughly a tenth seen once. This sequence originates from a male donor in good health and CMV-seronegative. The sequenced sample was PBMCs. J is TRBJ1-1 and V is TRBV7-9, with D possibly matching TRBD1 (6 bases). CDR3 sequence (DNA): TGTGCCAGCAGGTCCGGACAGTTCATGAACACTGAAGCTTTCTTT. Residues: CASRSGQFMNTEAFF.